The 24 T cell receptor beta chains presented below share a single source sample, sequenced in a study of cytomegalovirus exposure and HLA in healthy donors. PCR primers comprised 60 Vbeta and 13 Jbeta primers. The repertoire was sequenced with immunoSEQ multiplex PCR; TCRdb's copy has only in-frame clones and lacks some. The data hold about 110,000 clones, with more than 60% observed a single time. Sequencing was carried out using PBMCs. The origin of the receptors is a middle-aged woman in good health and CMV-seronegative.

This chain links TRBV6-1 with TRBJ2-7, with D hard to call. Germline lookup yields CDR1 MNHNS and CDR2 SASEGT. V lost 4 bases to trimming and J lost 3 bases, with 7 bases between them. The CDR3 has 12 amino acids. CDR3 in amino acids: CASSVTRYEQYF. The CDR3 region has the DNA TGTGCCAGCAGTGTGACACGCTACGAGCAGTACTTC.

This chain connects TRBV29-1 to TRBJ2-7; D unresolved. The V and J ends lost 3 bases and 3 bases respectively, with 9 bases between them. Germline V lookup: CDR1 SQVTM, CDR2 ANQGSEA. The CDR3 consists of 12 residues. The CDR3 here is CSVDDNHYEQYF. In DNA, the CDR3 is TGCAGCGTTGATGACAACCACTACGAGCAGTACTTC.

This rearrangement joins TRBV6-4 to TRBJ2-2; 7 bases fit TRBD1. Trimming removed 6 bases from V and 3 bases from J; junction bases left unmatched: 4. Germline CDR1 reads MRHNA; CDR2 reads SNTAGT. The CDR3 extends over 14 amino acids. The CDR3 coding sequence is TGTGCCAGCAGGGCAGGGGGTCACACCGGGGAGCTGTTTTTT. Encoded protein: CASRAGGHTGELFF.

The gene calls are TRBV2 and TRBJ1-4, with 10 nucleotides matching TRBD1. The germline CDR1 and CDR2 sequences are SNHLY and FYNNEI. V lost 6 bases and J lost 4; bases outside the gene matches: 2. The CDR3 is 14 residues long. This chain's CDR3 is CASRGTGDNEKLFF. The CDR3 bases are TGTGCCAGCAGAGGGACAGGGGATAATGAAAAACTGTTTTTT. The full variable domain, rest sourced from reference TRBV2 and TRBJ1-4, is EPEVTQTPSHQVTQMGQEVILRCVPISNHLYFYWYRQILGQKVEFLVSFYNNEISEKSEIFDDQFSVERPDGSNFTLKIRSTKLEDSAMYFCASRGTGDNEKLFFGSGTQLSVL.

The chain has TRBV7-2 and TRBJ2-1, with 11 bases fitting TRBD2. CDR3 size: 15 residues. CDR1 is SGHTA, CDR2 FQGNSA, per germline. The trim removed 3 bases at V and 4 bases at J, leaving 2 bases unmatched. For the CDR3, the DNA is TGTGCCAGCAGCTTCGCTAGCGGGAGGTACAATGAGCAGTTCTTC. Encoded protein: CASSFASGRYNEQFF.

This clone has a single count. The rearrangement links TRBV2 to TRBJ2-1, with 8 bases matching TRBD1. Per germline, CDR1 SNHLY and CDR2 FYNNEI. V shed 10 bases, J shed 4 bases, and the junction held 6 bases outside the gene matches. This CDR3 has 13 residues. DNA of the CDR3: TGTGCCACCTCACAGGGGGGTTACAATGAGCAGTTCTTC. As protein: CATSQGGYNEQFF. The full variable domain, rest sourced from reference TRBV2 and TRBJ2-1, is EPEVTQTPSHQVTQMGQEVILRCVPISNHLYFYWYRQILGQKVEFLVSFYNNEISEKSEIFDDQFSVERPDGSNFTLKIRSTKLEDSAMYFCATSQGGYNEQFFGPGTRLTVL.

V is TRBV28 and J is TRBJ2-7; D is perhaps TRBD1 (6 bases). Trimming took 6 bases from V and 0 from J, leaving 12 bases between them. Germline CDR1 and CDR2: MDHEN and SYDVKM. This CDR3 has 14 amino acids. CDR3 residues: CASRTQGSSYEQYF. In DNA, the CDR3 is TGTGCCAGCAGGACCCAGGGGAGCTCCTACGAGCAGTACTTC.

The gene calls are TRBV19 and TRBJ1-5, with 9 nucleotides matching TRBD1. Germline V gene data show CDR1 as LNHDA and CDR2 as SQIVND (reference sequence). The CDR3 consists of 16 residues. V lost 1 base to trimming and J lost 6 bases; unmatched junction nucleotides: 7. CDR3 sequence reads: CASSIGGGQGSQPQHF. As DNA, the CDR3 is TGTGCCAGTAGTATAGGAGGCGGACAGGGGAGTCAGCCCCAGCATTTT.

In this sample, this clone turned up a few times. The chain uses TRBV7-2 and TRBJ2-1; 10 positions match TRBD2. The CDR3 length is 15 residues. V lost 3 bases and J lost 4; bases outside the gene matches: 3. Germline V gene data show CDR1 as SGHTA and CDR2 as FQGNSA. CDR3 residues: CASSFSAGGYNEQFF. In DNA, the CDR3 is TGTGCCAGCAGCTTTTCAGCGGGAGGGTACAATGAGCAGTTCTTC. Based on the CDR3 plus reference TRBV7-2 and TRBJ2-1, the full variable domain is GAGVSQSPSNKVTEKGKDVELRCDPISGHTALYWYRQSLGQGLEFLIYFQGNSAPDKSGLPSDRFSAERTGGSVSTLTIQRTQQEDSAVYLCASSFSAGGYNEQFFGPGTRLTVL.

CDR3 sequence reads: CASSGNQRRSSYNEQFF. CDR3 DNA sequence: TGTGCCAGTAGTGGCAACCAGCGGAGGAGCTCCTACAATGAGCAGTTCTTC. The rearrangement links TRBV19 to TRBJ2-1, with D possibly TRBD2 on 5 matching bases. Germline V gene lookup returns CDR1 LNHDA and CDR2 SQIVND (reference sequence). V was clipped by 5 bases and J by 0 bases, with 17 bases between them. The CDR3 runs 17 residues.

V gene TRBV5-3 combines with J gene TRBJ2-5; TRBD2 agrees at 9 bases. TRBV5-3 is classed as an ORF, of uncertain function. J gave up 7 bases and V 4 bases, and 17 bases lay outside the gene matches. This CDR3 contains 17 residues. This CDR3 reads CARSPRLAVLPPGTQYF. The CDR3 nucleotides read TGTGCCAGAAGCCCACGACTAGCGGTCCTCCCCCCGGGGACCCAGTACTTC.

The V gene is TRBV7-6, the J gene TRBJ2-5; possibly TRBD2 for D (7 bases). The end of the DNA is better explained by TRBJ2-7, so the J call may be wrong. The CDR3 extends over 14 amino acids. Looked up from germline, CDR1 is SGHVS and CDR2 is FNYEAQ. The CDR3 sequence: CASRGGGLSYEQYF. Here the CDR3 DNA reads TGTGCCAGCAGAGGGGGGGGCCTCTCCTACGAGCAGTACTTC.

In its sample, this clone was seen a few times. The rearrangement uses TRBV19 and TRBJ1-2, with 8 nucleotides matching TRBD1. In germline, CDR1 is LNHDA, CDR2 SQIVND (reference sequence). Trimming at V came to 5 bases and at J to 8 bases, leaving 7 bases not matched to a gene. The CDR3 totals 13 residues. The DNA for the CDR3 is TGTGCCAGTAGTTCAGGGACAGGCCGGGGCTACACCTTC. Translation gives CASSSGTGRGYTF. Together with reference TRBV19 and TRBJ1-2, the CDR3 gives the full variable domain: DGGITQSPKYLFRKEGQNVTLSCEQNLNHDAMYWYRQDPGQGLRLIYYSQIVNDFQKGDIAEGYSVSREKKESFPLTVTSAQKNPTAFYLCASSSGTGRGYTFGSGTRLTVV.

This sequence joins TRBV4-3 and TRBJ2-3; D call uncertain. From germline, CDR1 is LGHNA and CDR2 YSLEER. The CDR3 is 13 residues long. Trimming stripped 1 base from V and 6 bases from J, with 8 bases between. The CDR3: CASSQVSGDTQYF. The CDR3 DNA follows: TGCGCCAGCAGCCAAGTTAGTGGTGATACGCAGTATTTT.

This clone was picked up a small number of times. The rearrangement joins TRBV19 to TRBJ1-5; D perhaps matches TRBD1 (6 bases). Germline V CDR1 and CDR2: LNHDA, SQIVND (reference sequence). The CDR3 contains 15 residues. Trimming removed 4 bases from V and 8 bases from J, with 18 bases in between. The CDR3 reads CASSSVEQGMEPQHF. CDR3 nucleotide sequence: TGTGCCAGTAGTAGCGTGGAGCAGGGGATGGAGCCCCAGCATTTT.

The chain uses TRBV5-1 and TRBJ2-1, with 11 bases aligning to TRBD2. Germline V gene data show CDR1 as SGHRS and CDR2 as YFSETQ. V dropped 2 bases and J dropped 4; count of bases not matched to a gene: 5. CDR3 length equals 16 residues. The CDR3 loop is CASSLGRLAGYNEQFF. In DNA form, the CDR3 reads TGCGCCAGCAGCTTAGGAAGACTAGCGGGGTACAATGAGCAGTTCTTC.

V usage is TRBV19 and J usage is TRBJ1-6, with 7 bases identical to TRBD1. CDR3 length equals 15 residues. V was clipped by 5 bases and J by 6 bases; unmatched bases: 7. The germline gives CDR1 LNHDA, CDR2 SQIVND (reference sequence). The CDR3 region has the DNA TGTGCCAGTAGTGAAGGGGACAGTTCTAATTCACCCCTCCACTTT. It encodes CASSEGDSSNSPLHF.

This chain joins TRBV10-3 and TRBJ1-2, with D tentatively TRBD1 (5 bases). The ends were cut back, 6 bases at V and 7 bases at J, with 15 bases in the middle. Per the germline V gene, CDR1 is ENHRY and CDR2 is SYGVKD. The CDR3 has 13 amino acids. The CDR3 region is CAISEENGGGYTF. In DNA, the CDR3 is TGTGCCATCAGCGAGGAAAACGGGGGTGGCTACACCTTC.

The chain joins TRBV7-2 to TRBJ2-5, with D unresolved. CDR3 length: 13 residues. V dropped 1 base and J dropped 4 bases, with 7 bases sitting between them. CDR1 is SGHTA and CDR2 is FQGNSA in the germline V gene. The CDR3: CASSLELPETQYF. The CDR3 DNA sequence: TGTGCCAGCAGCTTAGAGCTCCCAGAGACCCAGTACTTC.

The rearrangement links TRBV7-2 to TRBJ2-5, with D maybe TRBD1 (8 bases). Trimming took 1 base from V and 4 from J, leaving 10 bases between them. The germline V gene has CDR1 SGHTA and CDR2 FQGNSA. The CDR3 covers 14 residues. The CDR3 DNA sequence: TGTGCCAGCAGCTTAGACAGGGGGGGAGAGACCCAGTACTTC. Protein product: CASSLDRGGETQYF.

The rearrangement uses TRBV28 and TRBJ1-2; possibly TRBD1 for D (5 bases). The V gene's germline CDR1 is MDHEN and CDR2 SYDVKM. The V end was cut by 9 bases, the J end by 4 bases, with 18 bases between. This CDR3 is built from 14 residues. The DNA for the CDR3 is TGTGCCAGTCTACCGGGGGGGTGGATCTATGGCTACACCTTC. Amino acids: CASLPGGWIYGYTF.

This clone was seen just once. The chain carries TRBV5-6 and TRBJ2-5, with D perhaps matching TRBD1 (6 bases). The germline V gene encodes CDR1 SGHDT and CDR2 YYEEEE. V lost 1 base to trimming and J lost 5 bases, with 9 bases between them. The CDR3 has 13 amino acids. The CDR3, as DNA: TGTGCCAGCAGCTTGCCAGGGGTGGAGACCCAGTACTTC. Its translation: CASSLPGVETQYF. Supplemented by reference TRBV5-6 and TRBJ2-5, the full variable domain reads DAGVTQSPTHLIKTRGQQVTLRCSPKSGHDTVSWYQQALGQGPQFIFQYYEEEERQRGNFPDRFSGHQFPNYSSELNVNALLLGDSALYLCASSLPGVETQYFGPGTRLLVL.

The rearrangement links TRBV7-8 to TRBJ1-5; the D gene is possibly TRBD1 (5 bases). Trimming shortened V by 5 bases and J by 5 bases, and 13 bases separated the two germline ends. This CDR3 contains 14 residues. CDR1 is SGHVS, CDR2 FQNEAQ, per germline. Here the CDR3 DNA reads TGTGCCAGCAGCGGCAGGGTTCAAGATCAGCCCCAGCATTTT. It specifies CASSGRVQDQPQHF. Variable domain in full (rest from reference TRBV7-8 and TRBJ1-5): GAGVSQSPRYKVAKRGQDVALRCDPISGHVSLFWYQQALGQGPEFLTYFQNEAQLDKSGLPSDRFFAERPEGSVSTLKIQRTQQEDSAVYLCASSGRVQDQPQHFGDGTRLSIL.

The V gene is TRBV7-9, the J gene TRBJ1-4, with D possibly matching TRBD1 (6 bases). The CDR3 contains 16 residues. V gave up 1 base and J gave up 8 bases, with 17 bases separating them. The germline CDR1 and CDR2 sequences are SEHNR and FQNEAQ (reference sequence). The CDR3 is CASSLVSVQGGEKLFF. CDR3 DNA: TGTGCCAGCAGCTTAGTCTCGGTACAGGGTGGGGAAAAACTGTTTTTT.